This entry is about one TCR beta chain. Antigen specificity is unknown. CDR1 is SEHNR and CDR2 is FQNEAQ in the germline V gene (reference sequence). V gave up 7 bases and J gave up 6 bases, with 16 bases separating them. The CDR3 has 14 amino acids. Sequencing targeted expressed TCRB transcripts, as all isolated RNA had been reverse transcribed. Assay used: immunoSEQ multiplex PCR; TCRdb lists only in-frame clones, some missing. The sample includes about 240,000 clones, 25% to 30% of them seen just once. The data are from a study of beta chain features in type 1 diabetes. Study-wide points: No resolution was reached here on whether HLA type influences TCRB rearrangement.

This sequence joins TRBV7-9 and TRBJ2-1; D uncertain. The TCR originated in a man aged 30-40 years in good health. Sequencing input: central memory CD4+ T cells from blood. CDR3 region: CASTSSLGINEQFF. The DNA of the CDR3 is TGTGCCAGCACCAGTAGTTTGGGAATCAATGAGCAGTTCTTC. Looking up the rest from reference TRBV7-9 and TRBJ2-1 gives the full variable domain: DTGVSQNPRHKITKRGQNVTFRCDPISEHNRLYWYRQTLGQGPEFLTYFQNEAQLEKSRLLSDRFSAERPKGSFSTLEIQRTEQGDSAMYLCASTSSLGINEQFFGPGTRLTVL.